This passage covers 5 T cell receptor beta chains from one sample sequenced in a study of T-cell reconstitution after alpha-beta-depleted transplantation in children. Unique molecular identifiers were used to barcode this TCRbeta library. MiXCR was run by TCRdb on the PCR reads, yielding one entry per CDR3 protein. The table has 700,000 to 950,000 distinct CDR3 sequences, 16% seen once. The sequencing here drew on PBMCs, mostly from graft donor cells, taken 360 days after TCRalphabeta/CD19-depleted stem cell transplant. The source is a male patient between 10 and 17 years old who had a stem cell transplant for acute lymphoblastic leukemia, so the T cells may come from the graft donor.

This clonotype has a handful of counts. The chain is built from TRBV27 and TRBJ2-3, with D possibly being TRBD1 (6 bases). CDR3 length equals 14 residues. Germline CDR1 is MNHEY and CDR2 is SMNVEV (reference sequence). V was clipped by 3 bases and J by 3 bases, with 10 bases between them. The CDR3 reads CASSLIRGTDTQYF. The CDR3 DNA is TGTGCCAGCAGTTTGATCAGGGGAACAGATACGCAGTATTTT.

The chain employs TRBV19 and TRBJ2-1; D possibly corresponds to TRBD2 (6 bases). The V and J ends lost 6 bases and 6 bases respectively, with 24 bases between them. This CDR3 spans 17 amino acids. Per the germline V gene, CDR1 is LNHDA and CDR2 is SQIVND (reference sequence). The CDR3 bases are TGTGCCAGTAGCGGCCGAGAGATGGCGGGACCGTCCAATGAGCAGTTCTTC. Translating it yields CASSGREMAGPSNEQFF.

CDR3 amino acids: CASSQGREGRFSDTQYF. The CDR3 DNA sequence: TGCGCCAGCAGCCAGGGGCGGGAGGGCAGATTCTCAGATACGCAGTATTTT. This chain uses TRBV4-1 with TRBJ2-3; 9 positions agree with TRBD2. Trimming removed 3 bases from V and 4 bases from J; junction bases left unmatched: 11. The CDR3 extends over 17 amino acids. Germline V gene sequence: CDR1 MGHRA, CDR2 YSYEKL.

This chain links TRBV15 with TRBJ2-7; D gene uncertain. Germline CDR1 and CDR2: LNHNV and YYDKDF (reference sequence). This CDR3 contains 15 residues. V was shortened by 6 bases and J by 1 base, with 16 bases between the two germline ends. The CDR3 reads CATSNPSFPSYEQYF. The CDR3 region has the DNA TGTGCCACCAGTAACCCCTCGTTCCCATCCTACGAGCAGTACTTC. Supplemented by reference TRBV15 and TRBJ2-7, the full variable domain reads DAMVIQNPRYQVTQFGKPVTLSCSQTLNHNVMYWYQQKSSQAPKLLFHYYDKDFNNEADTPDNFQSRRPNTSFCFLDIRSPGLGDTAMYLCATSNPSFPSYEQYFGPGTRLTVT.

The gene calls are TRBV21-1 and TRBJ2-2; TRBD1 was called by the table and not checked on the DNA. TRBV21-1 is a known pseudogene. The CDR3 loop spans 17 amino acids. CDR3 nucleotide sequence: TGTGCCAGCAGCACACCCCTGGACAGCAGAAACACCGGGGAGCTGTTTTTT. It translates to CASSTPLDSRNTGELFF.